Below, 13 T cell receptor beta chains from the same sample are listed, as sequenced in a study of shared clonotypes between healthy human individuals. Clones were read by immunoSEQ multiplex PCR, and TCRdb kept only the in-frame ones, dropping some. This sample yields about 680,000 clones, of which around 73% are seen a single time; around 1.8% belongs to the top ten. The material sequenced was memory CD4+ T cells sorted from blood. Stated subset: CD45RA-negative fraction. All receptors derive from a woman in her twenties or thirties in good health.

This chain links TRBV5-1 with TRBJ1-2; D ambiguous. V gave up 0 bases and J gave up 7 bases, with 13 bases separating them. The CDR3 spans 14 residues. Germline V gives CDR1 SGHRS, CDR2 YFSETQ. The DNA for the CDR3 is TGCGCCAGCAGCTTGGATGGAGGGTGGAGTGGCTACACCTTC. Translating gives CASSLDGGWSGYTF.

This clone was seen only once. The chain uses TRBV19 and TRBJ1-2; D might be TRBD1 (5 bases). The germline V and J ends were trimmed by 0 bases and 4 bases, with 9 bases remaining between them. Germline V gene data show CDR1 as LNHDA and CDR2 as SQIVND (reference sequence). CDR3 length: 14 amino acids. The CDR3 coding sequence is TGTGCCAGTAGTATAGATGGGGGAAGCTATGGCTACACCTTC. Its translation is CASSIDGGSYGYTF.

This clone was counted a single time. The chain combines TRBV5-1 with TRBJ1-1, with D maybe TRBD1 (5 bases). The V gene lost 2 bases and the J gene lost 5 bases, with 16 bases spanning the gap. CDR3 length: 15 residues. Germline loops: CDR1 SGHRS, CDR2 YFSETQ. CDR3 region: CASSLNGQRGTEAFF. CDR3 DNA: TGCGCCAGCAGCTTAAACGGACAACGTGGGACTGAAGCTTTCTTT. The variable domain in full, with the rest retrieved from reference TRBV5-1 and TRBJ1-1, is KAGVTQTPRYLIKTRGQQVTLSCSPISGHRSVSWYQQTPGQGLQFLFEYFSETQRNKGNFPGRFSGRQFSNSRSEMNVSTLELGDSALYLCASSLNGQRGTEAFFGQGTRLTVV.

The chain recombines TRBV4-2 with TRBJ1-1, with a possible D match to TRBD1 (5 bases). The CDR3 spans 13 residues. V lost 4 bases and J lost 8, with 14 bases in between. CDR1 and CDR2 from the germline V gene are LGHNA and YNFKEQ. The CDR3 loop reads CASSPRRDAEAFF. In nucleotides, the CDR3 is TGTGCCAGCAGCCCCAGACGGGACGCCGAAGCTTTCTTT.

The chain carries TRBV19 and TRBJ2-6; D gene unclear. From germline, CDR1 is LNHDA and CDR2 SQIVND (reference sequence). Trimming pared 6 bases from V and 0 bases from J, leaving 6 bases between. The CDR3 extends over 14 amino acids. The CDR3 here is CASSKSSGANVLTF. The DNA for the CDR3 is TGTGCCAGTAGCAAGAGCTCTGGGGCCAACGTCCTGACTTTC.

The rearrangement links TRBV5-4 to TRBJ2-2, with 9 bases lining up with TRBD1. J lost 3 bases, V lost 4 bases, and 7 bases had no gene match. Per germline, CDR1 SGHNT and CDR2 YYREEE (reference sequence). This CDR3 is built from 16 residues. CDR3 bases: TGTGCCAGCAGCAAACCGGGACAGGGAGACACCGGGGAGCTGTTTTTT. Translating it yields CASSKPGQGDTGELFF.

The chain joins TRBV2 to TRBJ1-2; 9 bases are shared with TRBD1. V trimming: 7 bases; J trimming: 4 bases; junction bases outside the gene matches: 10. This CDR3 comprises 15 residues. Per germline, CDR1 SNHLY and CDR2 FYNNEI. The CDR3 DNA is TGTGCCAGCATTAAGGGACAGGGAGATTTCTATGGCTACACCTTC. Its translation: CASIKGQGDFYGYTF.

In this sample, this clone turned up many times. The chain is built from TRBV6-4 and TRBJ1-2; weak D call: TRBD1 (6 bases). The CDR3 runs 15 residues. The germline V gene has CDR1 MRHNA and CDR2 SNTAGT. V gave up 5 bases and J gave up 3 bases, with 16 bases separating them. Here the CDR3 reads CASSRTAYGDYGYTF. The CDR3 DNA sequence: TGTGCCAGCAGTAGGACAGCCTACGGGGACTATGGCTACACCTTC.

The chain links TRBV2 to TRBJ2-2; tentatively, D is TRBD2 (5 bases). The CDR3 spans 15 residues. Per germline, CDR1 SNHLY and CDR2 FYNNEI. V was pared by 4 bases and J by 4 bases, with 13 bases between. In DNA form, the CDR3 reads TGTGCCAGCAGTGGGGAGAGCATCAGCACCGGGGAGCTGTTTTTT. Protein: CASSGESISTGELFF.

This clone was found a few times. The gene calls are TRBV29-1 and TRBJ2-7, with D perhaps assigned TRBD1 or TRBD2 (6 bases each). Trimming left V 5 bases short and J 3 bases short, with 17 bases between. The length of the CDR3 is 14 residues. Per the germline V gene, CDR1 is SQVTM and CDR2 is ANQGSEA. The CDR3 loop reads CSVKRDEGGYEQYF. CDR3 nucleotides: TGCAGCGTTAAAAGGGACGAGGGGGGCTACGAGCAGTACTTC.

This CDR3 reads CTSRKGHGSDYEQYF. DNA of the CDR3: TGCACCAGCCGTAAGGGACACGGTTCGGACTACGAGCAGTACTTC. The chain uses TRBV1 and TRBJ2-7; TRBD1 was called by the table and not checked on the DNA. TRBV1 is marked as a pseudogene. CDR3 length: 15 residues.

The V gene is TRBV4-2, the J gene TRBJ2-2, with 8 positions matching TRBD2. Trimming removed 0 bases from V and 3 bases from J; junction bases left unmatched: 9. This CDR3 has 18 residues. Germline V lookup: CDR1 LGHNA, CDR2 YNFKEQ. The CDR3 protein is CASSQESGGARYTGELFF. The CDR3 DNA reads TGTGCCAGCAGCCAAGAATCGGGAGGGGCCCGATACACCGGGGAGCTGTTTTTT.

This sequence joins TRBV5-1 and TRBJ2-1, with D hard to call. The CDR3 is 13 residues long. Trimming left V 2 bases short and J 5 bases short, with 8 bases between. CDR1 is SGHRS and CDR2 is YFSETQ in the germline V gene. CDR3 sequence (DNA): TGCGCCAGCAGCTTAAGCAGAGACAATGAGCAGTTCTTC. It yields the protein CASSLSRDNEQFF.